These 25 T cell receptor beta chains originate from one sample sequenced in a study of cytomegalovirus exposure and HLA in healthy donors. The PCR was carried out with 60 Vbeta primers and 13 Jbeta primers. Only in-frame clones appear in the TCRdb table, and some are missing; sequencing was by immunoSEQ multiplex PCR. The sample lists 75,000 to 90,000 clones; over 70% were seen once. Source material: PBMCs. Receptor source: a man aged 30 to 45 in good health and CMV-seropositive.

This rearrangement joins TRBV5-1 to TRBJ2-2, with 7 bases fitting TRBD1. The CDR3 is 17 residues long. J lost 4 bases, V lost 6 bases, and 15 bases had no gene match. Germline V CDR1 and CDR2: SGHRS, YFSETQ. CDR3 region: CASTRQTGQGTTGELFF. CDR3 DNA sequence: TGCGCCAGCACCAGACAGACAGGGCAGGGGACCACCGGGGAGCTGTTTTTT.

The gene calls are TRBV7-2 and TRBJ2-2, with 9 bases matching TRBD1. This CDR3 contains 15 residues. J was trimmed by 4 bases and V by 5 bases; bases with no gene match: 5. Germline values: CDR1 SGHTA, CDR2 FQGNSA. The chain's CDR3 is CASSPRTGATGELFF. Here the CDR3 DNA reads TGTGCCAGCAGCCCCAGGACAGGGGCCACCGGGGAGCTGTTTTTT.

The V call is TRBV2, the J call TRBJ1-5; 9 bases map to TRBD1. The J segment lost 2 bases and the V segment lost 7 bases, leaving 3 bases of the junction unmatched. The CDR3 has 14 amino acids. Germline V gene sequence: CDR1 SNHLY, CDR2 FYNNEI. CDR3: CASTGDRGNQPQHF. CDR3 in DNA: TGTGCCAGCACCGGGGACAGGGGCAATCAGCCCCAGCATTTT.

This clone was found a few times. The rearrangement uses TRBV5-6 and TRBJ2-3; TRBD2 is a possible D gene (5 bases). Trimming stripped 4 bases from V and 1 base from J, with 13 bases between. The CDR3 runs to 15 residues. CDR1 is SGHDT and CDR2 is YYEEEE in the germline V gene. The chain's CDR3 is CASSIPRDRTDTQYF. The CDR3 bases are TGTGCCAGCAGCATCCCGAGGGATCGCACAGATACGCAGTATTTT.

This clone was counted once. The CDR3 spells CASRGDRELEKLFF. CDR3 in DNA: TGTGCCAGCAGGGGCGACAGAGAGCTTGAAAAACTGTTTTTT. The chain carries TRBV2 and TRBJ1-4, with a possible D match to TRBD1 (5 bases). The CDR3 runs to 14 residues. Germline CDR1 is SNHLY and CDR2 is FYNNEI. Trimming took 6 bases from V and 7 from J, leaving 15 bases between them. Variable domain in full (rest from reference TRBV2 and TRBJ1-4): EPEVTQTPSHQVTQMGQEVILRCVPISNHLYFYWYRQILGQKVEFLVSFYNNEISEKSEIFDDQFSVERPDGSNFTLKIRSTKLEDSAMYFCASRGDRELEKLFFGSGTQLSVL.

The chain couples TRBV5-6 to TRBJ1-3; D not certain. The V gene's germline CDR1 is SGHDT and CDR2 YYEEEE. Trimming took off 4 bases at V and 2 bases at J, with 13 bases between the two ends. The CDR3 contains 15 residues. The CDR3: CASSRSWAAGNTIYF. The CDR3 nucleotides read TGTGCCAGCAGCCGGTCTTGGGCAGCTGGAAACACCATATATTTT.

This clone appeared a few times. The chain links TRBV5-5 to TRBJ2-6, with D possibly being TRBD1 (5 bases). This CDR3 comprises 15 residues. The ends were cut back, 2 bases at V and 2 bases at J, with 8 bases in the middle. CDR1 is SGHKS and CDR2 is YYEKEE in the germline V gene (reference sequence). The CDR3 DNA is TGTGCCAGCAGCTTCGACAGTCCTGGGGCCAACGTCCTGACTTTC. Encoded protein: CASSFDSPGANVLTF.

The chain carries TRBV7-3 and TRBJ1-2; D ambiguous. This CDR3 is built from 14 residues. V shed 5 bases and J shed 0 bases, with 10 bases lying between them. CDR1 and CDR2 from the germline V gene are SGHTA and FQGTGA. CDR3 in DNA: TGTGCCAGCAGCCCCGGGGTCCCTAACTATGGCTACACCTTC. Translation: CASSPGVPNYGYTF.

The chain uses TRBV6-5 and TRBJ2-7; the D gene is possibly TRBD1 (7 bases). Germline V gene data show CDR1 as MNHEY and CDR2 as SVGAGI. The CDR3 length is 15 residues. Between the trimmed V and J ends, which lost 2 bases and 3 bases, there was a span of 14 bases. The CDR3: CASSYGRGRGYEQYF. The CDR3, as DNA: TGTGCCAGCAGTTACGGAAGGGGGCGGGGCTACGAGCAGTACTTC.

This chain uses TRBV15 with TRBJ2-5; a possible D gene is TRBD1 (6 bases). The CDR3 length is 14 residues. Germline CDR1 LNHNV, CDR2 YYDKDF (reference sequence). Trimming took off 5 bases at V and 1 base at J, with 11 bases between the two ends. CDR3 bases: TGTGCCACCAGCTACTGGGACACCCAAGAGACCCAGTACTTC. This translates into CATSYWDTQETQYF.

Details on this clone: Other DNA sequences from this sample encode an identical CDR3 as well. The rearrangement links TRBV2 to TRBJ1-2; possible D gene TRBD1, 6 bases. This CDR3 comprises 13 residues. The germline V and J ends were trimmed by 6 bases and 4 bases, with 12 bases remaining between them. Germline V gives CDR1 SNHLY, CDR2 FYNNEI. The CDR3 DNA sequence: TGTGCCAGCAGCGAACAGGGAACCTATGGCTACACCTTC. Protein product: CASSEQGTYGYTF.

The chain recombines TRBV7-2 with TRBJ1-5, with D possibly matching TRBD1 (6 bases). The CDR3 consists of 13 residues. Trimming cost V 6 bases and J 11 bases, with 17 bases left between them. Germline CDR1 is SGHTA and CDR2 is FQGNSA. Here the CDR3 reads CASRRGGQEAQHF. The CDR3 DNA is TGTGCCAGCAGGAGGGGGGGGCAAGAAGCCCAGCATTTT. The full variable domain, completed using reference TRBV7-2 and TRBJ1-5, is GAGVSQSPSNKVTEKGKDVELRCDPISGHTALYWYRQSLGQGLEFLIYFQGNSAPDKSGLPSDRFSAERTGGSVSTLTIQRTQQEDSAVYLCASRRGGQEAQHFGDGTRLSIL.

The rearrangement links TRBV7-9 to TRBJ1-1; D might be TRBD1 (5 bases). V lost 3 bases and J 1 base, leaving 15 bases between the germline ends. The CDR3 has 16 residues. Germline-derived CDR1 and CDR2 are SEHNR and FQNEAQ (reference sequence). The CDR3 loop is CASSLDIPGANTEAFF. DNA for the CDR3: TGTGCCAGCAGCTTGGACATACCCGGTGCGAACACTGAAGCTTTCTTT.

This chain connects TRBV6-1 to TRBJ2-5; the match to TRBD1 covers 9 bases. CDR3 length equals 15 residues. With 7 bases clipped from V and 5 bases from J, the junction kept 11 bases outside the gene matches. The germline V gene encodes CDR1 MNHNS and CDR2 SASEGT. CDR3 sequence (DNA): TGTGCCAGCAACCTTTTTCTCGGACAGGGGGAGACCCAGTACTTC. Translation gives CASNLFLGQGETQYF.

The chain recombines TRBV18 with TRBJ2-5, with TRBD1 as a possible D gene (5 bases). V was shortened by 5 bases and J by 5 bases, with 21 bases between the two germline ends. The germline V gene has CDR1 KGHSH and CDR2 LQKENI. The CDR3 totals 16 residues. The CDR3 sequence: CASSTLGPGAFETQYF. The CDR3 DNA follows: TGTGCCAGCTCAACACTGGGGCCAGGCGCCTTTGAGACCCAGTACTTC.

The CDR3 protein is CASSLGQLNYGYTF. As DNA, the CDR3 is TGTGCCAGCAGCTTAGGACAGCTGAACTATGGCTACACCTTC. This chain uses TRBV13 with TRBJ1-2, with unresolved D. Between the trimmed V and J ends, which lost 0 bases and 2 bases, there was a span of 7 bases. The CDR3 extends over 14 amino acids. Per the germline V gene, CDR1 is PRHDT and CDR2 is FYEKMQ (reference sequence).

This clone has a count of ten or more. The J gene is TRBJ2-5, the V gene TRBV4-1; 8 bases are shared with TRBD2. V trimming: 1 base; J trimming: 5 bases; junction bases outside the gene matches: 9. CDR3 length: 16 amino acids. The germline CDR1 and CDR2 sequences are MGHRA and YSYEKL. CDR3 region: CASSQGAAGAGETQYF. The CDR3 DNA reads TGCGCCAGCAGCCAAGGGGCAGCGGGAGCCGGCGAGACCCAGTACTTC.

This chain links TRBV7-6 with TRBJ2-3, with 12 bases that match TRBD2. The CDR3 is made up of 14 amino acids. CDR1 is SGHVS and CDR2 is FNYEAQ in the germline V gene. V lost 4 bases and J lost 4; bases outside the gene matches: 0. CDR3 sequence: CASSSSGGADTQYF. In DNA form, the CDR3 reads TGTGCCAGCAGCTCTAGCGGGGGGGCAGATACGCAGTATTTT.

CDR3 in amino acids: CASSSQPGQEAFF. CDR3 DNA sequence: TGTGCCAGCAGCTCTCAACCGGGACAGGAAGCTTTCTTT. V and J are TRBV7-3 and TRBJ1-1; TRBD1 matches 7 bases. V lost 4 bases, J lost 8 bases, and 7 bases stayed unmatched. The CDR3 loop spans 13 amino acids. Germline V gives CDR1 SGHTA, CDR2 FQGTGA.

In its sample, this clone was seen a few times. V usage is TRBV19 and J usage is TRBJ1-4; D is uncertain. There are 14 residues in the CDR3. Germline loops: CDR1 LNHDA, CDR2 SQIVND (reference sequence). Trimming stripped 3 bases from V and 1 base from J, with 6 bases between. This CDR3 is CASSMRETNEKLFF. The CDR3 DNA sequence: TGTGCCAGTAGTATGAGAGAAACTAATGAAAAACTGTTTTTT.

The chain carries TRBV15 and TRBJ1-4, with D unclear. Germline V CDR1 and CDR2: LNHNV, YYDKDF (reference sequence). The CDR3 is made up of 18 amino acids. Trimming stripped 0 bases from V and 2 bases from J, with 16 bases between. The CDR3 sequence is CATSRDLVSEFTNEKLFF. For the CDR3, the DNA is TGTGCCACCAGCAGAGATCTAGTGTCGGAGTTTACTAATGAAAAACTGTTTTTT.

This clone was picked up one time. J is TRBJ1-5 and V is TRBV19, with D maybe TRBD1 (5 bases). Germline V gene data show CDR1 as LNHDA and CDR2 as SQIVND (reference sequence). The length of the CDR3 is 15 residues. The V end was cut by 4 bases, the J end by 0 bases, with 10 bases between. The DNA for the CDR3 is TGTGCCAGTAGTACGAAGGGGCTTAGCAATCAGCCCCAGCATTTT. It codes for CASSTKGLSNQPQHF.

The chain carries TRBV6-6 and TRBJ1-4; the match to TRBD1 covers 9 bases. Germline assignment: CDR1 MNHNY and CDR2 SVGAGI (reference sequence). V was pared by 2 bases and J by 7 bases, with 5 bases of the junction left unmatched. This CDR3 is 15 amino acids long. Here the CDR3 reads CASSYDPGQGEKLFF. The DNA for the CDR3 is TGTGCCAGCAGTTACGACCCGGGACAGGGTGAAAAACTGTTTTTT.

This clone was observed a handful of times. The rearrangement links TRBV6-5 to TRBJ1-4; D perhaps matches TRBD1 (6 bases). The length of the CDR3 is 14 residues. The germline V gene has CDR1 MNHEY and CDR2 SVGAGI. The V end lost 6 bases, the J end lost 11 bases, and 19 bases lay between the germline ends. The CDR3 loop is CASSQTGALGKLFF. The DNA for the CDR3 is TGTGCCAGCAGCCAGACAGGCGCGCTGGGGAAACTGTTTTTT.

The gene calls are TRBV20-1 and TRBJ1-2; D gene uncertain. V was trimmed by 7 bases and J by 4 bases, leaving 10 bases between them. Per the germline V gene, CDR1 is DFQATT and CDR2 is SNEGSKA (reference sequence). There are 11 residues in the CDR3. DNA for the CDR3: TGCAGTGGGCCGACTGGCTATGGCTACACCTTC. This encodes CSGPTGYGYTF.